The present T cell receptor beta chain was sequenced within a study of blood T cell repertoires in COVID-19. Study-level information: COVID-19 samples, acute and convalescent, were from the United States, Italy and Spain.

Trimming removed 1 base from V and 0 bases from J, with 7 bases in between. Germline lookup yields CDR1 LGHDT and CDR2 YNNKEL (reference sequence). This CDR3 contains 15 residues. In the authors' workflow: Cell counts per sample came from amplifying reference gene primers. Sequenced by immunoSEQ multiplex PCR; TCRdb stores in-frame clones only, minus some. The D gene and trimming were derived from the DNA, and the V and J assignments and clone size from that table. The table records under 300,000 clones, roughly 88% of them present only once. Material: peripheral blood. The receptor's source is a man at least 80 years old with acute or convalescent COVID-19. The chain joins TRBV3-1 (or the pseudogene TRBV3-2) to TRBJ2-4, with a weak D call TRBD1 (6 bases). The CDR3 is CASSQGGLAKNIQYF. DNA of the CDR3: TGTGCCAGCAGCCAAGGGGGGCTAGCCAAAAACATTCAGTACTTC.